A single sample gave rise to the 22 T cell receptor beta chains below, sequenced in a study of T cell repertoires in cytomegalovirus infection. Which antigens these TCRs recognize remains unknown. Each CDR3 protein gets one entry after TCRdb re-called the reads with MiXCR. This sample has 450,000 to 550,000 distinct CDR3 sequences, with under 45% found just once. The specimen comprised cultured PBMCs, sampled from culture after CMV antigen stimulation. The receptor source for this set is a human donor in good health (CMV status not recorded). Some clones in this sample may be carry-over from other donors' samples.

This chain links TRBV7-6 with TRBJ2-1; no definite D call. The CDR3 is made up of 15 amino acids. The germline V gene has CDR1 SGHVS and CDR2 FNYEAQ. Between the trimmed V and J ends, which lost 4 bases and 5 bases, there was a span of 15 bases. CDR3 sequence reads: CASSSYTDMNNEQFF. CDR3 DNA sequence: TGTGCCAGCAGCTCCTATACAGACATGAACAATGAGCAGTTCTTC.

The sample holds many counts of this clonotype. This chain connects TRBV7-8 to TRBJ1-5, with TRBD1 matching over 7 bases. V lost 5 bases and J lost 4; bases outside the gene matches: 8. CDR1 and CDR2 from the germline V gene are SGHVS and FQNEAQ. CDR3 size: 15 residues. CDR3 residues: CASSHRDSSNQPQHF. The CDR3 nucleotides are TGTGCCAGCAGCCACCGGGACAGCTCTAATCAGCCCCAGCATTTT.

The genes are TRBV7-6 and TRBJ2-5; possible D gene TRBD2, 5 bases. With 5 bases removed from V and 5 bases from J, the gap between germline ends came to 12 bases. The V gene's germline CDR1 is SGHVS and CDR2 FNYEAQ. There are 13 residues in the CDR3. Written as DNA, the CDR3 is TGTGCCAGCAGCAGCTTGCTAGCCGAGACCCAGTACTTC. Protein sequence: CASSSLLAETQYF.

This chain uses TRBV12-3 or TRBV12-4 with TRBJ2-7; tentative D call: TRBD2 (5 bases). The CDR3 is 13 amino acids. V lost 5 bases, J lost 2 bases, and 10 bases lay in between. CDR3 in DNA: TGTGCCAGCAGTCCAGTGAGGGCCTACGAGCAGTACTTC. This codes for CASSPVRAYEQYF.

Only a few counts were recorded for this clonotype. The chain employs TRBV2 and TRBJ1-5; no firm D call. The CDR3 totals 14 residues. Germline-derived CDR1 and CDR2 are SNHLY and FYNNEI. The V gene lost 7 bases and the J gene lost 2 bases, with 12 bases spanning the gap. CDR3 amino acids: CASTFGEGNQPQHF. CDR3 sequence (DNA): TGTGCCAGCACCTTCGGAGAAGGCAATCAGCCCCAGCATTTT.

The chain couples TRBV24-1 to TRBJ2-3; TRBD1 aligns across 10 bases. This CDR3 has 18 residues. Germline V gene sequence: CDR1 KGHDR, CDR2 SFDVKD. V was pared by 4 bases and J by 6 bases, with 15 bases of the junction left unmatched. The DNA for the CDR3 is TGTGCCACCAGTGACCCCCTCTGGGGGACAGGGGTCGGCGATACGCAGTATTTT. Its protein product is CATSDPLWGTGVGDTQYF.

The chain couples TRBV12-3 or TRBV12-4 to TRBJ1-2; no clear D. The CDR3 has 13 residues. V was shortened by 2 bases and J by 4 bases, with 8 bases between the two germline ends. The CDR3 DNA reads as TGTGCCAGCAGTTTACCACGGAGCTATGGCTACACCTTC. It translates to CASSLPRSYGYTF.

This chain connects TRBV20-1 to TRBJ1-1; 7 nucleotides agree with TRBD1. Germline trimming cut 1 base from V and 0 bases from J; bases unmatched to any gene: 2. Germline V CDR1 and CDR2: DFQATT, SNEGSKA (reference sequence). The CDR3 contains 14 residues. Here the CDR3 DNA reads TGCAGTGCTAGAGGCGGGACAGTGAACACTGAAGCTTTCTTT. The encoded protein is CSARGGTVNTEAFF.

The chain joins TRBV28 to TRBJ1-4; TRBD1 agrees at 11 bases. V lost 1 base and J lost 9; bases outside the gene matches: 4. This CDR3 is 15 amino acids long. The germline CDR1 and CDR2 sequences are MDHEN and SYDVKM. The CDR3: CASSLSGTGGQKLFF. CDR3 bases: TGTGCCAGCAGTTTATCCGGGACAGGGGGTCAAAAACTGTTTTTT.

This clonotype was picked up a small number of times. The rearrangement uses TRBV6-1 and TRBJ2-7; 9 nucleotides line up with TRBD2. This CDR3 spans 14 amino acids. Germline CDR1 reads MNHNS; CDR2 reads SASEGT. Trimming at V came to 8 bases and at J to 3 bases, leaving 8 bases not matched to a gene. The CDR3 nucleotides read TGTGCCAGCGGCGAGGCGGGAGGGAACTACGAGCAGTACTTC. As protein: CASGEAGGNYEQYF.

The chain couples TRBV7-6 to TRBJ1-3, with no clear D. The CDR3 runs to 13 residues. The V gene's germline CDR1 is SGHVS and CDR2 FNYEAQ. V gave up 4 bases and J gave up 2 bases, with 6 bases separating them. This CDR3 is CASSSTPGNTIYF. The CDR3 coding sequence is TGTGCCAGCAGCTCGACGCCTGGAAACACCATATATTTT.

There are a few counts of this clonotype. The rearrangement joins TRBV27 to TRBJ2-5; the D gene is possibly TRBD1 (7 bases). The ends were cut back, 5 bases at V and 4 bases at J, with 14 bases in the middle. The CDR3 is 14 residues long. From germline, CDR1 is MNHEY and CDR2 SMNVEV (reference sequence). The CDR3 spells CASSANRGGETQYF. The CDR3 coding sequence is TGTGCCAGCAGTGCAAACAGGGGAGGAGAGACCCAGTACTTC.

V usage is TRBV7-9 and J usage is TRBJ1-5, with D perhaps matching TRBD1 (5 bases). The V gene lost 1 base and the J gene lost 4 bases, with 11 bases spanning the gap. CDR1 is SEHNR and CDR2 is FQNEAQ in the germline V gene (reference sequence). The CDR3 runs 15 residues. The CDR3 nucleotides are TGTGCCAGCAGCTTAGGGGCGGGGGAGAATCAGCCCCAGCATTTT. It specifies CASSLGAGENQPQHF.

The chain combines TRBV19 with TRBJ1-1, with D maybe TRBD1 (6 bases). V was cut by 7 bases and J by 3 bases, with 18 bases left in between. The germline CDR1 and CDR2 sequences are LNHDA and SQIVND (reference sequence). The CDR3 sequence is 15 residues long. The CDR3 coding sequence is TGTGCCAGTATCGGGGGACAACGCCGGGACACTGAAGCTTTCTTT. As protein: CASIGGQRRDTEAFF.

The sample holds a few counts of this clonotype. The chain links TRBV6-1 to TRBJ1-1; D gene unclear. This CDR3 spans 13 amino acids. Germline CDR1 and CDR2: MNHNS and SASEGT. V dropped 5 bases and J dropped 5 bases, with 12 bases sitting between them. The CDR3 region has the DNA TGTGCCAGCAGTTCCGCCGGGGAGACTGAAGCTTTCTTT. Translation gives CASSSAGETEAFF.

The chain joins TRBV7-2 to TRBJ2-3, with D maybe TRBD2 (6 bases). The V end lost 8 bases, the J end lost 8 bases, and 17 bases lay between the germline ends. The germline V gene encodes CDR1 SGHTA and CDR2 FQGNSA. The CDR3 loop spans 13 amino acids. The CDR3 protein is CASLGGVGGTQYF. The CDR3 bases are TGTGCCAGCCTGGGGGGTGTGGGTGGTACGCAGTATTTT.

The V call is TRBV5-5, the J call TRBJ1-4; D ambiguous. V lost 3 bases and J lost 3, with 15 bases in between. The CDR3 contains 16 residues. Germline CDR1 SGHKS, CDR2 YYEKEE (reference sequence). The DNA of the CDR3 is TGTGCCAGCAGCTCGGACCTCCTTTTGGCTAATGAAAAACTGTTTTTT. This gives the protein CASSSDLLLANEKLFF. Based on the CDR3 plus reference TRBV5-5 and TRBJ1-4, the full variable domain is DAGVTQSPTHLIKTRGQQVTLRCSPISGHKSVSWYQQVLGQGPQFIFQYYEKEERGRGNFPDRFSARQFPNYSSELNVNALLLGDSALYLCASSSDLLLANEKLFFGSGTQLSVL.

A few counts support this clonotype. The rearrangement links TRBV7-8 to TRBJ2-1; D is possibly TRBD2 (5 bases). There are 15 residues in the CDR3. Germline V gene lookup returns CDR1 SGHVS and CDR2 FQNEAQ. V was shortened by 1 base and J by 3 bases, with 10 bases between the two germline ends. The chain's CDR3 is CASSLVGGVYNEQFF. The CDR3 coding sequence is TGTGCCAGCAGCTTAGTCGGAGGAGTCTACAATGAGCAGTTCTTC.

V is TRBV7-2 and J is TRBJ1-2; perhaps TRBD1 as D (6 bases). The CDR3 consists of 17 residues. CDR1 and CDR2 (germline): SGHTA, FQGNSA. The V end lost 0 bases, the J end lost 8 bases, and 22 bases lay between the germline ends. The CDR3 DNA reads as TGTGCCAGCAGCTTAGCGCTAATTGTGGGCAGGGGTGTAGGCTACACCTTC. Residues: CASSLALIVGRGVGYTF.

The chain couples TRBV12-3 or TRBV12-4 to TRBJ2-4; tentatively, D is TRBD1 (5 bases). V gave up 3 bases and J gave up 0 bases, with 6 bases separating them. The CDR3 runs 14 residues. The CDR3 reads CASSLGLAKNIQYF. CDR3 in DNA: TGTGCCAGCAGTTTGGGGCTAGCCAAAAACATTCAGTACTTC.

This rearrangement joins TRBV5-1 to TRBJ2-1; TRBD2 matches 11 bases. The V and J ends lost 4 bases and 8 bases, in that order; junction bases with no gene match: 8. The CDR3 spans 15 residues. Germline CDR1 reads SGHRS; CDR2 reads YFSETQ. CDR3 nucleotide sequence: TGCGCCAGCAGCATCACTAGCGGGGGACGAGATGAGCAGTTCTTC. It translates to CASSITSGGRDEQFF.

The chain carries TRBV5-4 and TRBJ1-1; no clear D. Per germline, CDR1 SGHNT and CDR2 YYREEE (reference sequence). The CDR3 is 18 residues long. V gave up 2 bases and J gave up 1 base, with 21 bases separating them. This CDR3 reads CASSFSSLGSRQNTEAFF. CDR3 DNA sequence: TGTGCCAGCAGCTTTAGTTCTCTAGGGAGTCGTCAGAACACTGAAGCTTTCTTT.